This T cell receptor (beta chain) was recovered during a study of immune cell composition in non-small cell lung cancer. V was cut by 3 bases and J by 3 bases, with 17 bases left in between. The V gene's germline CDR1 is SGHNT and CDR2 YENEEA. CDR3 length: 16 amino acids. Study-wide results and limits: Dominant in vivo tumour-associated clones were not shown to share tumour-reactive sequences.

A note on this clone: Its antigen is still unknown.

Sequencing used immunoSEQ multiplex PCR; TCRdb keeps in-frame clones, though not all of them. The sample holds more than 1,300 clones, around 77% seen once. The receptor's source is a human donor with non-small cell lung cancer. This rearrangement joins TRBV11-3 to TRBJ2-5; perhaps TRBD1 as D (7 bases). Material: lung tumor tissue. The CDR3 here is CASSLGLSGTEETQYF. In DNA, the CDR3 is TGTGCCAGCAGCTTGGGACTCTCCGGGACAGAAGAGACCCAGTACTTC.